This T cell receptor (beta chain) was identified during a study of Graves' ophthalmopathy and Graves' hyperthyroidism. Study-wide results and limits: Blood also contained most of the expanded thyroid clonotypes above 0.001 frequency.

Germline V gene lookup returns CDR1 PRHDT and CDR2 FYEKMQ (reference sequence). The CDR3 sequence is 15 residues long. Trimming at V came to 5 bases and at J to 1 base, leaving 5 bases not matched to a gene. This clonotype was found many times. Its target is unknown. A single base separates this from a much larger clone, so it may be a read error. Transcripts of RNA were the source for amplifying TCR beta CDR3 regions. First-round RT-PCR relied on HTBI primers, and a second-round multiplex PCR came next. TCRdb ran MiXCR on the multiplex PCR reads and lists one entry per CDR3 protein. The data hold a few hundred thousand distinct CDR3 sequences, with approximately 21% observed a single time. Other autoimmune diseases, uncontrolled infections, pregnancy or lactation led to the exclusion of patients. Reliance was placed on clinical symptoms, serum thyroxine, TRAb, thyroid ultrasound and orbital computed tomography for diagnosis. The PBMCs were taken from around 9 ml of fresh peripheral blood.

The sequenced sample consisted of peripheral blood. The TCR was taken from a woman in her late teens or twenties with stable Graves' hyperthyroidism. The chain employs TRBV13 and TRBJ1-1, with TRBD1 identical over 9 bases. The chain's CDR3 is CASSIQGAGNTEAFF. In nucleotides, the CDR3 is TGTGCCAGCAGCATACAGGGGGCAGGGAACACTGAAGCTTTCTTT.